Listed here is a single TCR beta chain. The data were obtained in a study of beta chain features in type 1 diabetes. V lost 4 bases to trimming and J lost 5 bases; unmatched junction nucleotides: 6. Germline values: CDR1 SGHRS, CDR2 YFSETQ. The CDR3 sequence is 15 residues long. Every isolated RNA sample was fully reverse transcribed, so sequencing captured expressed TCRB transcripts. The assay was immunoSEQ multiplex PCR, and TCRdb's table has in-frame clones only and misses some. Seen here are under 20,000 clones, roughly two fifths observed once, and the top ten hold about 0.5%. This chain connects TRBV5-1 to TRBJ2-7, with 13 bases matching TRBD2. The sequence derives from a middle-aged woman in good health. Sequencing was done on a sample of stem cell memory CD4+ T cells from blood. The CDR3 coding sequence is TGCGCCAGCAGCCCAGGGACTAGCGGGGCCAACGAGCAGTACTTC. This translates into CASSPGTSGANEQYF.